The next 13 T cell receptor beta chains were all read from a single sample in a study of beta chain features in type 1 diabetes. What was sequenced were expressed TCRB transcripts, since all of the isolated RNA had been reverse transcribed. Sequencing was performed with immunoSEQ multiplex PCR; in TCRdb, only in-frame clones are kept and a portion is missing. The table lists some 220,000 clones, approximately 10% of them singletons. The specimen sequenced was central memory CD4+ T cells from blood. The receptor set was obtained from a young man in good health.

The chain is built from TRBV30 and TRBJ1-1; no reliable D call. The germline V and J ends were trimmed by 2 bases and 7 bases, with 14 bases remaining between them. The CDR3 extends over 13 amino acids. Germline CDR1 GTSNPN, CDR2 SVGIG (reference sequence). The CDR3 sequence: CAWSRNPYGEAFF. The CDR3 DNA reads TGTGCCTGGAGTCGTAACCCCTACGGTGAAGCTTTCTTT.

This clone was seen repeatedly, ten times or more. The V and J genes are TRBV9 and TRBJ2-7; D is uncertain. The CDR3 covers 13 residues. The V gene lost 0 bases and the J gene lost 5 bases, with 9 bases spanning the gap. CDR1 is SGDLS, CDR2 YYNGEE, per germline. The DNA for the CDR3 is TGTGCCAGCAGCGTAGGGCAGGAGAACGAGCAGTACTTC. Protein sequence: CASSVGQENEQYF.

This sequence joins TRBV4-1 and TRBJ2-5, with TRBD1 as a possible D gene (5 bases). The CDR3 sequence is 14 residues long. Germline V gene data show CDR1 as MGHRA and CDR2 as YSYEKL. Trimming left V 2 bases short and J 2 bases short, with 9 bases between. The DNA of the CDR3 is TGCGCCAGCAGCCAAACGACAGCTCAAGAGACCCAGTACTTC. Translation gives CASSQTTAQETQYF.

This clone was counted only a few times. The chain uses TRBV5-1 and TRBJ2-7; tentative D call: TRBD1 (7 bases). V gave up 4 bases and J gave up 6 bases, with 17 bases separating them. Germline V gene data show CDR1 as SGHRS and CDR2 as YFSETQ. There are 14 residues in the CDR3. CDR3 sequence (DNA): TGCGCCAGCAGCCCGCGACAGGGACTCCCCGAGCAGTACTTC. It specifies CASSPRQGLPEQYF.

This chain links TRBV15 with TRBJ2-5, with D possibly TRBD1 on 6 matching bases. The CDR3 totals 14 residues. Trimming stripped 1 base from V and 2 bases from J, with 8 bases between. CDR1 LNHNV and CDR2 YYDKDF come from the germline V gene (reference sequence). In nucleotides, the CDR3 is TGTGCCACCAGCAGAGCAGGGGCACAAGAGACCCAGTACTTC. Protein product: CATSRAGAQETQYF.

This clone occurred many times. The chain uses TRBV9 and TRBJ2-3; 9 positions agree with TRBD1. The CDR3 has 17 amino acids. Germline CDR1 reads SGDLS; CDR2 reads YYNGEE. With 4 bases clipped from V and 4 bases from J, the junction kept 13 bases outside the gene matches. CDR3 amino acids: CASSPGAGQGVADTQYF. CDR3 DNA sequence: TGTGCCAGCAGCCCAGGGGCGGGACAGGGTGTCGCAGATACGCAGTATTTT. Full variable domain (missing parts from reference TRBV9 and TRBJ2-3): DSGVTQTPKHLITATGQRVTLRCSPRSGDLSVYWYQQSLDQGLQFLIQYYNGEERAKGNILERFSAQQFPDLHSELNLSSLELGDSALYFCASSPGAGQGVADTQYFGPGTRLTVL.

Only a few counts were recorded for this clone. The V and J genes are TRBV7-9 and TRBJ1-2; unclear D gene. The CDR3 length is 13 residues. V was cut by 4 bases and J by 5 bases, with 11 bases left in between. Germline CDR1 SEHNR, CDR2 FQNEAQ (reference sequence). CDR3 region: CASSSTGDYGYTF. In DNA, the CDR3 is TGTGCCAGCAGCTCAACGGGCGATTATGGCTACACCTTC. Full variable domain (missing parts from reference TRBV7-9 and TRBJ1-2): DTGVSQNPRHKITKRGQNVTFRCDPISEHNRLYWYRQTLGQGPEFLTYFQNEAQLEKSRLLSDRFSAERPKGSFSTLEIQRTEQGDSAMYLCASSSTGDYGYTFGSGTRLTVV.

The V call is TRBV28, the J call TRBJ1-5, with D possibly being TRBD1 (6 bases). CDR1 is MDHEN and CDR2 is SYDVKM in the germline V gene. V was clipped by 4 bases and J by 3 bases, with 10 bases between them. CDR3 length: 14 amino acids. The CDR3 sequence is CASSWTATNQPQHF. The CDR3 DNA reads TGTGCCAGCAGTTGGACAGCTACCAATCAGCCCCAGCATTTT.

This clone has a count of ten or more. The chain employs TRBV7-2 and TRBJ2-7; no firm D call. Germline values: CDR1 SGHTA, CDR2 FQGNSA. This CDR3 contains 14 residues. V was shortened by 6 bases and J by 2 bases, with 14 bases between the two germline ends. The CDR3 here is CASRGSAAAYEQYF. The DNA of the CDR3 is TGTGCCAGCAGAGGCAGCGCGGCCGCCTACGAGCAGTACTTC.

The V gene is TRBV5-4, the J gene TRBJ2-6, with D unclear. V was trimmed by 0 bases and J by 0 bases, leaving 7 bases between them. Germline V gives CDR1 SGHNT, CDR2 YYREEE (reference sequence). The CDR3 contains 16 residues. In nucleotides, the CDR3 is TGTGCCAGCAGCTTGGCACAGAACTCTGGGGCCAACGTCCTGACTTTC. It codes for CASSLAQNSGANVLTF.

The chain recombines TRBV6-5 with TRBJ2-2; D unresolved. The CDR3 is 13 amino acids. Germline loops: CDR1 MNHEY, CDR2 SVGAGI. Trimming left V 5 bases short and J 4 bases short, with 8 bases between. CDR3 amino acids: CASSTLGTGELFF. The CDR3 DNA sequence: TGTGCCAGCAGTACCCTTGGCACCGGGGAGCTGTTTTTT.

This clone came up a few times. The chain has TRBV30 and TRBJ2-7; a possible D gene is TRBD1 (5 bases). The germline V gene has CDR1 GTSNPN and CDR2 SVGIG (reference sequence). This CDR3 region has 13 residues. V shed 1 base and J shed 2 bases, with 9 bases lying between them. CDR3 DNA sequence: TGTGCCTGGAGTGAACAGGTGACCTACGAGCAGTACTTC. Amino acids: CAWSEQVTYEQYF.

This clone was counted at least ten times. The J gene is TRBJ2-7, the V gene TRBV30; D unresolved. The CDR3 runs 13 residues. Germline V gene lookup returns CDR1 GTSNPN and CDR2 SVGIG (reference sequence). V was shortened by 1 base and J by 6 bases, with 13 bases between the two germline ends. The CDR3 loop is CAWSDGAAVEQYF. CDR3 sequence (DNA): TGTGCCTGGAGTGACGGCGCGGCCGTCGAGCAGTACTTC.